The source of this TCR beta chain is a study of blood T cell repertoires in COVID-19. The overall study: Samples came from the United States, Italy and Spain, spanning acute and convalescent COVID-19. T cells, B-cell-depleted T cells, or PBMCs supplied cDNA or gDNA.

Some clones are missing from TCRdb's copy, which holds only in-frame ones; the method was immunoSEQ multiplex PCR. The sample lists 130,000 to 150,000 clones; roughly 80% were seen once. From germline, CDR1 is KGHDR and CDR2 SFDVKD. The CDR3 runs 12 residues. Trimming removed 9 bases from V and 3 bases from J, with 10 bases in between. Sequencing was performed on peripheral blood. The receptor's source is a woman in her forties with active or convalescent COVID-19. V and J are TRBV24-1 and TRBJ1-1; D is ambiguous. The CDR3 nucleotides are TGTGCCACCCGGGTCGGGGACACTGAAGCTTTCTTT. Protein: CATRVGDTEAFF.